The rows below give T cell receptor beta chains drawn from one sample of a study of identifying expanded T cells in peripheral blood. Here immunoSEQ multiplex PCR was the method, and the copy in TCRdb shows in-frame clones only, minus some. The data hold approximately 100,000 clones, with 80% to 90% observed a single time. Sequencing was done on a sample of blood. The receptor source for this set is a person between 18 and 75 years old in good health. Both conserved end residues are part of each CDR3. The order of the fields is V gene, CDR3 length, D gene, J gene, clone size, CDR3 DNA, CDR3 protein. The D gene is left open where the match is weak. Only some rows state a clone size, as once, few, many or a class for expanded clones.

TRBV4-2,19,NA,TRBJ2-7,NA,TGTGCCAGCAGCCAAGAGTTTGGGGTGGAACGACGGCCATCCTACGAGCAGTACTTC,CASSQEFGVERRPSYEQYF
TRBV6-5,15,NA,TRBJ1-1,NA,TGTGCCAGCAGTTATAAGGGTCCTCGGAACACTGAAGCTTTCTTT,CASSYKGPRNTEAFF
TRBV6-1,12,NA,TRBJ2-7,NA,TGTGCCAGCATCGGTGTGAGTAGCGAGCAGTACTTC,CASIGVSSEQYF
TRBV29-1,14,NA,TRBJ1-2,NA,TGCAGCGTCCAAACGCAGACAGGAGCCTATGGCTACACCTTC,CSVQTQTGAYGYTF
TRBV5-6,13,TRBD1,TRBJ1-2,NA,TGTGCCAGCAGCCTGGGACAGCCTTATGGCTACACCTTC,CASSLGQPYGYTF
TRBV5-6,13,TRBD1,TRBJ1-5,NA,TGTGCCAGCTCCGGACAGGGGAATCAGCCCCAGCATTTT,CASSGQGNQPQHF
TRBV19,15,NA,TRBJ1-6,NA,TGTGCCAGTACCGCATCCGGGGCTGCTAATTCACCCCTCCACTTT,CASTASGAANSPLHF
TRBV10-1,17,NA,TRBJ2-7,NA,TGCGCCAGCAGTGGGCCCCAATCCCGAGGACAGTCCTACGAGCAGTACTTC,CASSGPQSRGQSYEQYF
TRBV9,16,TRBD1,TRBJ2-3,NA,TGTGCCAGCAGCGTACGGGGAACAGGGGGTCTTGATACGCAGTATTTT,CASSVRGTGGLDTQYF
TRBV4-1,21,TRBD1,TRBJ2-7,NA,TGCGCCAGCAGCCCTACTCCAGGGGGCTCGCCTCCCCCCCACTACTCCTACGAGCAGTACTTC,CASSPTPGGSPPPHYSYEQYF
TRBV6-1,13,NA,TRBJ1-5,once,TGTGCCAGCAGGGGCCGGTTCGATCAGCCCCAGCATTTT,CASRGRFDQPQHF
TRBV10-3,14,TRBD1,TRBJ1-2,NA,TGTGCCATCAGTGATGCGAAGGGGGCGGATGGCTACACCTTC,CAISDAKGADGYTF
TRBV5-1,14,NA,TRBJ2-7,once,TGCGCCAGCAGGTCAGGGTTTCGTTCCTACGAGCAGTACTTC,CASRSGFRSYEQYF
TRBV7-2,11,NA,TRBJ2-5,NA,TGTGCCAGCAGCTTTTTAGAGACCCAGTACTTC,CASSFLETQYF
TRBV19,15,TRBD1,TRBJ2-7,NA,TGTGCCAGTAGTACCCCGCCCGACAGGGGGTACGAGCAGTACTTC,CASSTPPDRGYEQYF
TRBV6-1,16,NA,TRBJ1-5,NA,TGTGCCAGCAGTGAATTCGAACTTATGGAAGATCAGCCCCAGCATTTT,CASSEFELMEDQPQHF
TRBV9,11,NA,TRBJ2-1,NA,TGTGCCAGCAGCGTAGGCCCAAGCCCGTTCTTC,CASSVGPSPFF
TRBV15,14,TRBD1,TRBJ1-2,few,TGTGCCACCAGCAGAGATCCACAGGGGAAAGGCTACACCTTC,CATSRDPQGKGYTF
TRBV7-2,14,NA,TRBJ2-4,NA,TGTGCCAGCAGCGTGCAGGGGCCCCAAAACATTCAGTACTTC,CASSVQGPQNIQYF
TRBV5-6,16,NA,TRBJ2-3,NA,TGTGCCAGCAGCTCTCCTGGGACCGATCGAGCAGATACGCAGTATTTT,CASSSPGTDRADTQYF
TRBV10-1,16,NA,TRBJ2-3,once,TGCGCCAGCAGTGAGTCGACGGGACACCGCACAGATACGCAGTATTTT,CASSESTGHRTDTQYF
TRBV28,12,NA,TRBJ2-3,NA,TGTGCCAGCAGTTTGAACTTAGATACGCAGTATTTT,CASSLNLDTQYF
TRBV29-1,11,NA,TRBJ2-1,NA,TGCATCGCGACGCGTTTCAGTGAGCAGTTCTTC,CIATRFSEQFF
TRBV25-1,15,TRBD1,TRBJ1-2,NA,TGTGCCAGCAGTGAAAGACAGGGGCCGCCCCATGGCTACACCTTC,CASSERQGPPHGYTF
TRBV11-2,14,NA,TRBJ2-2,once,TGTGCCAGCAGCTTTTATGTGATCACCGGGGAGCTGTTTTTT,CASSFYVITGELFF
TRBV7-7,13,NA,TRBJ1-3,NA,TGTGCCAGCAGCTCTAACCCTGGAAACACCATATATTTT,CASSSNPGNTIYF
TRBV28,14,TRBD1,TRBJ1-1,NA,TGTGCCAGCAGCCGGGACAGGGCGTACACTGAAGCTTTCTTT,CASSRDRAYTEAFF
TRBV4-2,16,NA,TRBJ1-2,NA,TGTGCCAGCAGCCCAAACCGGGGGCAGGAGAACTATGGCTACACCTTC,CASSPNRGQENYGYTF
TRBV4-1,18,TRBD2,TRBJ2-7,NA,TGCGCCAGTAGCGCTACCGGGACTAGCGGGGGTCGTTCCTACGAGCAGTACTTC,CASSATGTSGGRSYEQYF
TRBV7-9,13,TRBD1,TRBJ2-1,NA,TGTGCCAGCAGCTCTCGACAGGGACAGGAGCAGTTCTTC,CASSSRQGQEQFF
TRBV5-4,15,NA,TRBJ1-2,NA,TGTGCCAGCAGCCAAGCGCGGCAGGATGTGGATGGCTACACCTTC,CASSQARQDVDGYTF
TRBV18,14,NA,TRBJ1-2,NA,TGTGCCAGCTCACCCCCCGGGGGGAGATATGGCTACACCTTC,CASSPPGGRYGYTF
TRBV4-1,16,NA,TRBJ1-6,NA,TGCGCCAGCAGCCAAGAGTCCTGGGGTGCCAATTCACCCCTCCACTTT,CASSQESWGANSPLHF
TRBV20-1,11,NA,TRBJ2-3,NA,TGCAGTGTACTGGAGACAGATACGCAGTATTTT,CSVLETDTQYF
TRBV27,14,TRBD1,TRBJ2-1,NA,TGTGCCAGCAGTTCAGACAGGGGGGGGAATGAGCAGTTCTTC,CASSSDRGGNEQFF